This is a list of T cell receptor beta chains from one sample in a study of cytomegalovirus exposure and HLA in healthy donors. The method was immunoSEQ multiplex PCR; TCRdb's version includes in-frame clones alone and lacks a portion of them. Recorded for this sample: approximately 110,000 clones. The sequenced material came from PBMCs. The receptor source for this set is a man aged 45-60 years in good health and CMV-seronegative. Each CDR3 is given with its conserved first and last residue. The D gene is left open where the match is weak.

v_call	d_call	j_call	cdr3_nt	cdr3_aa
TRBV29-1	-	TRBJ1-1	TGCAGCGTTGAAGATACTGGGGGCAACACTGAAGCTTTCTTT	CSVEDTGGNTEAFF
TRBV27	TRBD2	TRBJ2-3	TGTGCCAGCAGTCAACTAGCGGGAGGGCCTGGTTATACGCAGTATTTT	CASSQLAGGPGYTQYF
TRBV18	-	TRBJ1-1	TGTGCCAGCTCACCACGCGCCGGGTCGGGCACTGAAGCTTTCTTT	CASSPRAGSGTEAFF
TRBV19	TRBD1	TRBJ1-2	TGTGCCAGTAGCTTCGACAGGGACGGTGGCTACACCTTC	CASSFDRDGGYTF
TRBV2	TRBD1	TRBJ2-1	TGTGCCAGCGGGGTTGGCGGACAGGGAGTCGGTGAGCAGTTCTTC	CASGVGGQGVGEQFF
TRBV5-4	-	TRBJ1-1	TGTGCCAGCAGCCCCACGACCCACGGGGAAGCTTTCTTT	CASSPTTHGEAFF
TRBV7-6	-	TRBJ1-6	TGTGCCAGCAGCTACACAGCTAATAATTCACCCCTCCACTTT	CASSYTANNSPLHF
TRBV7-2	TRBD1	TRBJ2-3	TGTGCCAGCAGCTTAAGGACAGGGCCAGATACGCAGTATTTT	CASSLRTGPDTQYF
TRBV2	TRBD2	TRBJ2-7	TGTGCCAGCAGTGAAGGGGTAGGGAGGGGGCAGTACTTC	CASSEGVGRGQYF
TRBV6-1	-	TRBJ2-7	TGTGCCAGCATGAGGGTTCTTTCCTACGAGCAGTACTTC	CASMRVLSYEQYF
TRBV19	TRBD1	TRBJ2-3	TGTGCCACCCCGGACAGGGGCACAGATACGCAGTATTTT	CATPDRGTDTQYF
TRBV6-6	-	TRBJ1-1	TGTGCCAGCAGTTACAGTCCCTATGAGACTGAAGCTTTCTTT	CASSYSPYETEAFF
TRBV6-5	TRBD1	TRBJ1-3	TGTGCCAGCCGAGGGGGCGGGGGAAACACCATATATTTT	CASRGGGGNTIYF
TRBV9	-	TRBJ2-5	TGTGCCAGCAGCTTCCGGGACAATCCAATTGAGACCCAGTACTTC	CASSFRDNPIETQYF
TRBV6-5	TRBD2	TRBJ2-7	TGTGCCAGCAGTTATGGGACTAGCGGGAAATACGAGCAGTACTTC	CASSYGTSGKYEQYF
TRBV13	TRBD2	TRBJ2-1	TGTGCCAGCAGCTTAGGCCCTAGCGGGACCAATGAGCAGTTCTTC	CASSLGPSGTNEQFF
TRBV6-1	TRBD1	TRBJ2-7	TGCGCCAGCAGTAACAGGGGAAGTACTCCTGGAGAGCAGTACTTC	CASSNRGSTPGEQYF
TRBV7-3	-	TRBJ2-1	TGTGCCAGCAGCTTAGCCAGAAACAATGAGCAGTTCTTC	CASSLARNNEQFF
TRBV4-3	-	TRBJ2-3	TGCGCCAGCAGCCAAGTACGGGGTTACCCCACAGATACGCAGTATTTT	CASSQVRGYPTDTQYF
TRBV5-4	TRBD1	TRBJ1-1	TGTGCCAGCAGACAGGGGGCCACTGAAGCTTTCTTT	CASRQGATEAFF
TRBV7-9	-	TRBJ2-1	TGTGCCAGCAGCCACGGAGCGAGCTCCTACAATGAGCAGTTCTTC	CASSHGASSYNEQFF
TRBV15	TRBD1	TRBJ2-7	TGTGCCACCAGCAGAGGAGGGACAGGGGCCTACGAGCAGTACTTC	CATSRGGTGAYEQYF
TRBV7-9	-	TRBJ1-5	TGTGCCAGCAGCTCCTTTGCGGATCAGCCCCAGCATTTT	CASSSFADQPQHF
TRBV27	TRBD1	TRBJ2-7	TGTGCCAGCAGAAGTGGGGGACAGGGGAACCTATGGTACTTC	CASRSGGQGNLWYF
TRBV4-1	-	TRBJ1-5	TGCGCCAGCAGCCAAGAAGGACTGCGCAATCAGCCCCAGCATTTT	CASSQEGLRNQPQHF
TRBV4-2	-	TRBJ2-7	TGTGCCAGCAGCCGGACTGGGGTCTCCTACGAGCAGTACTTC	CASSRTGVSYEQYF
TRBV5-6	TRBD1	TRBJ1-1	TGTGCCAGCAGGGGGACAGGGGGCTATCGAGCTTTCTTT	CASRGTGGYRAFF
TRBV7-2	-	TRBJ2-5	TGTGCCAGCAGCTTAGGAGTTGCCGCCCTTCAAGAGACCCAGTACTTC	CASSLGVAALQETQYF
TRBV12-5	TRBD2	TRBJ2-3	TGTGCTAGTGGGACTAGCGGGTGGACAGATACGCAGTATTTT	CASGTSGWTDTQYF
TRBV18	TRBD1	TRBJ1-6	TGTGCCAGCTCCATAGACAGGGCATCACCCCTCCACTTT	CASSIDRASPLHF
TRBV9	TRBD2	TRBJ2-7	TGTGCCAGCAGCGTAGACTTAGCGGGAGGAGAGCAGTACTTC	CASSVDLAGGEQYF
TRBV9	-	TRBJ2-7	TGTGCCAGCAGCCCCTCCGGTGGTTTAACCTACGAGCAGTACTTC	CASSPSGGLTYEQYF
TRBV29-1	TRBD1	TRBJ2-1	TGCAGCGTTGACTCGGGGACAGGGGAGGTCAGTGAGCAGTTCTTC	CSVDSGTGEVSEQFF
TRBV7-8	-	TRBJ2-7	TGTGCCAGCAGCCGTAGGGGGAACTCCTACGAGCAGTACTTC	CASSRRGNSYEQYF
TRBV6-4	-	TRBJ2-2	TGTGCCAGCAGTGTTGAGCTCAACACCGGGGAGCTGTTTTTT	CASSVELNTGELFF
TRBV12-5	-	TRBJ1-2	TGTGCTAGTGGTTTGGGCGGGGGGAACTATGGCTACACCTTC	CASGLGGGNYGYTF
TRBV7-9	-	TRBJ2-7	TGTGCCAGCATCCCAGTCGGAGGAAACGAGCAGTACTTC	CASIPVGGNEQYF
TRBV4-3	-	TRBJ2-1	TGCGCCAGCAGCCAAGAAAGGGCGGGATACAATGAGCAGTTCTTC	CASSQERAGYNEQFF
TRBV7-9	-	TRBJ2-3	TGTGCCAGCAGCCCCGTGCCCAAACTAAGCACAGATACGCAGTATTTT	CASSPVPKLSTDTQYF
TRBV2	TRBD1	TRBJ1-2	TGTGCCAGCAGAGGGGACAGGGGGCGCATTGGCTACACCTTC	CASRGDRGRIGYTF
TRBV29-1	-	TRBJ2-1	TGCAGCGTTGAGTCGGGGAGGACCTCCTACAATGAGCAGTTCTTC	CSVESGRTSYNEQFF
TRBV27	-	TRBJ2-3	TGTGCCAGCTCCAACCCGGCGGGTACGCAGTATTTT	CASSNPAGTQYF
TRBV5-1	TRBD2	TRBJ2-1	TGCGCCAGCACCTGGACTAGCGGCTACAATGAGCAGTTCTTC	CASTWTSGYNEQFF
TRBV6-6	-	TRBJ1-1	TGTGCCAGCAGCAGAACTACAGGGAACACTGAAGCTTTCTTT	CASSRTTGNTEAFF
TRBV7-2	TRBD1	TRBJ2-5	TGTGCCAGCAGCTTAAGTTTAGGACAGGGGGCGGAGACCCAGTACTTC	CASSLSLGQGAETQYF
TRBV7-2	-	TRBJ1-5	TGTGCCAGCAGCCATACAGTTGGGCCCCAGCATTTT	CASSHTVGPQHF
TRBV7-2	-	TRBJ2-7	TGTGCCAGCAGCTTAGATCTATCCAGGGGCCGCGAGCAGTACTTC	CASSLDLSRGREQYF
TRBV7-2	TRBD2	TRBJ2-2	TGTGCCAGCGGCTCAGGACTAGCTGGCACCGGGGAGCTGTTTTTT	CASGSGLAGTGELFF
TRBV18	-	TRBJ2-7	TGTGCCAGCTCACAAGGACAGAGGATCGACTACGAGCAGTACTTC	CASSQGQRIDYEQYF
TRBV18	TRBD1	TRBJ2-2	TGTGCCAGCTCACCGGGACAGGGCGATGCCGGGGAGCTGTTTTTT	CASSPGQGDAGELFF
TRBV2	-	TRBJ1-2	TGTGCCAGCAGTGAAGGGCCCTCCCCTTATGGCTACACCTTC	CASSEGPSPYGYTF
TRBV9	-	TRBJ1-4	TGTGCCAGCAGCGTAGGAGGCGGACAGTCCGGAGAAAAACTGTTTTTT	CASSVGGGQSGEKLFF